A selection of T cell receptor beta chains follows, all from one sample in a study of neurological immune-mediated disorders. TCRdb called the 5' RACE reads again in MiXCR, with one record for every CDR3 protein. The repertoire holds around 79,000 distinct CDR3 sequences, with roughly 14% as singletons. The sequenced material came from PBMCs. Receptor source: a woman in her 50s in good health. Each CDR3 is given with its conserved first and last residue. The order of the fields is J gene, V gene, D gene, clone size, CDR3 protein, CDR3 DNA. D genes are given only for firm matches. Only some rows state a clone size, as once, few, many or a class for expanded clones.

J gene: TRBJ1-4
V gene: TRBV7-2
D gene: .
clone size: many
CDR3 protein: CASSLDRDRTNEKLFF
CDR3 DNA: TGTGCCAGCAGCTTAGATAGGGATAGAACTAATGAAAAACTGTTTTTT

J gene: TRBJ1-4
V gene: TRBV28
D gene: .
clone size: many
CDR3 protein: CASSPPFGSSEKLFF
CDR3 DNA: TGTGCCAGCAGTCCCCCGTTTGGATCGAGTGAAAAACTGTTTTTT

J gene: TRBJ1-2
V gene: TRBV4-1
D gene: .
clone size: many
CDR3 protein: CASSQVGSYIYGYTF
CDR3 DNA: TGCGCCAGCAGCCAAGTTGGGTCCTACATCTATGGCTACACCTTC

J gene: TRBJ1-1
V gene: TRBV5-1
D gene: TRBD1
clone size: many
CDR3 protein: CASGQGINTEAFF
CDR3 DNA: TGCGCCAGCGGACAGGGGATTAACACTGAAGCTTTCTTT

J gene: TRBJ2-1
V gene: TRBV3-1
D gene: TRBD2
clone size: many
CDR3 protein: CASSQDSGGRGNEQFF
CDR3 DNA: TGTGCCAGCAGCCAAGATAGCGGGGGGCGAGGCAATGAGCAGTTCTTC

J gene: TRBJ2-7
V gene: TRBV20-1
D gene: .
clone size: many
CDR3 protein: CSARDSRPDYEQYF
CDR3 DNA: TGCAGTGCTAGAGATTCCCGCCCCGACTACGAGCAGTACTTC

J gene: TRBJ2-7
V gene: TRBV5-1
D gene: .
clone size: many
CDR3 protein: CASSSGGGTSYEQYF
CDR3 DNA: TGCGCCAGCAGTTCAGGGGGAGGAACCTCCTACGAGCAGTACTTC

J gene: TRBJ1-1
V gene: TRBV20-1
D gene: .
clone size: many
CDR3 protein: CSAWAGKRAEAFF
CDR3 DNA: TGCAGTGCCTGGGCGGGCAAAAGGGCTGAAGCTTTCTTT

J gene: TRBJ1-5
V gene: TRBV9
D gene: TRBD1
clone size: many
CDR3 protein: CASSVDDRGGNQPQHF
CDR3 DNA: TGTGCCAGCAGCGTAGATGACAGGGGGGGCAATCAGCCCCAGCATTTT

J gene: TRBJ2-2
V gene: TRBV18
D gene: .
clone size: many
CDR3 protein: CASSPYTQQASTGELFF
CDR3 DNA: TGTGCCAGCTCACCCTATACTCAGCAGGCTTCCACCGGGGAGCTGTTTTTT

J gene: TRBJ2-5
V gene: TRBV6-5
D gene: .
clone size: many
CDR3 protein: CASSYSRETQYF
CDR3 DNA: TGTGCCAGCAGTTACTCGAGGGAGACCCAGTACTTC

J gene: TRBJ1-2
V gene: TRBV12-3/TRBV12-4
D gene: .
clone size: many
CDR3 protein: CASSRRTDHSYGYTF
CDR3 DNA: TGTGCCAGCAGTAGACGGACAGACCACTCCTATGGCTACACCTTC

J gene: TRBJ1-6
V gene: TRBV20-1
D gene: .
clone size: many
CDR3 protein: CSARDRQPAPYSPLHF
CDR3 DNA: TGCAGTGCTAGAGATAGACAGCCCGCGCCATATTCACCCCTCCACTTT

J gene: TRBJ1-5
V gene: TRBV5-8
D gene: .
clone size: many
CDR3 protein: CASSLGPEVQPQHF
CDR3 DNA: TGTGCCAGCAGCTTGGGGCCAGAGGTCCAGCCCCAGCATTTT

J gene: TRBJ2-5
V gene: TRBV25-1
D gene: .
clone size: .
CDR3 protein: CASSGGEETQYF
CDR3 DNA: TGTGCCAGCAGTGGCGGAGAAGAGACCCAGTACTTC

J gene: TRBJ1-6
V gene: TRBV5-1
D gene: TRBD1
clone size: .
CDR3 protein: CASSFGTGDSPLHF
CDR3 DNA: TGCGCCAGCAGCTTCGGGACAGGGGATTCACCCCTCCACTTT

J gene: TRBJ2-1
V gene: TRBV29-1
D gene: TRBD1
clone size: many
CDR3 protein: CSEGARGSYNEQFF
CDR3 DNA: TGCAGCGAGGGGGCCCGAGGTTCCTACAATGAGCAGTTCTTC

J gene: TRBJ1-6
V gene: TRBV15
D gene: .
clone size: many
CDR3 protein: CATSPTGGSSPLHF
CDR3 DNA: TGTGCCACCAGCCCCACGGGGGGTAGTTCACCCCTCCACTTT

J gene: TRBJ1-2
V gene: TRBV24-1
D gene: .
clone size: many
CDR3 protein: CATSDAYGYTF
CDR3 DNA: TGTGCCACCAGTGACGCCTATGGCTACACCTTC

J gene: TRBJ1-1
V gene: TRBV28
D gene: .
clone size: many
CDR3 protein: CASSLRQQNTEAFF
CDR3 DNA: TGTGCCAGCAGTTTGAGGCAGCAGAACACTGAAGCTTTCTTT

J gene: TRBJ2-1
V gene: TRBV5-1
D gene: .
clone size: .
CDR3 protein: CASSLEDDEQFF
CDR3 DNA: TGCGCCAGCAGCTTGGAGGACGATGAGCAGTTCTTC

J gene: TRBJ2-5
V gene: TRBV5-1
D gene: TRBD2
clone size: few
CDR3 protein: CASSLEIAGEETQYF
CDR3 DNA: TGCGCCAGCAGCTTGGAGATAGCGGGGGAAGAGACCCAGTACTTC

J gene: TRBJ2-6
V gene: TRBV28
D gene: TRBD1
clone size: many
CDR3 protein: CASTGQGSSGANVLTF
CDR3 DNA: TGTGCCAGCACTGGACAGGGGAGCTCTGGGGCCAACGTCCTGACTTTC

J gene: TRBJ2-3
V gene: TRBV12-3/TRBV12-4
D gene: .
clone size: .
CDR3 protein: CASSLRQGAPDTQYF
CDR3 DNA: TGTGCCAGCAGTTTAAGGCAGGGCGCCCCAGATACGCAGTATTTT

J gene: TRBJ2-5
V gene: TRBV5-1
D gene: TRBD2
clone size: many
CDR3 protein: CASSLGLAGEGETQYF
CDR3 DNA: TGCGCCAGCAGCTTGGGGCTAGCGGGAGAAGGGGAGACCCAGTACTTC

J gene: TRBJ1-2
V gene: TRBV7-8
D gene: .
clone size: many
CDR3 protein: CASSLGVGDYGYTF
CDR3 DNA: TGTGCCAGCAGCTTAGGGGTTGGAGACTATGGCTACACCTTC

J gene: TRBJ2-7
V gene: TRBV7-8
D gene: .
clone size: many
CDR3 protein: CASSSTSGEQYF
CDR3 DNA: TGTGCCAGCAGCTCCACGAGCGGGGAGCAGTACTTC

J gene: TRBJ1-2
V gene: TRBV5-1
D gene: TRBD1
clone size: many
CDR3 protein: CASSTGTGSYGYTF
CDR3 DNA: TGCGCCAGCAGCACCGGGACAGGATCCTATGGCTACACCTTC

J gene: TRBJ1-4
V gene: TRBV15
D gene: .
clone size: many
CDR3 protein: CATSRRSGGRAMNEKLFF
CDR3 DNA: TGTGCCACCAGCAGAAGATCGGGTGGGAGGGCGATGAATGAAAAACTGTTTTTT

J gene: TRBJ2-3
V gene: TRBV5-1
D gene: TRBD2
clone size: many
CDR3 protein: CASSRSGRVGDTQYF
CDR3 DNA: TGCGCCAGCAGCCGAAGCGGGAGAGTTGGTGATACGCAGTATTTT

J gene: TRBJ1-1
V gene: TRBV5-1
D gene: .
clone size: many
CDR3 protein: CASSMGPNTEAFF
CDR3 DNA: TGCGCCAGCAGCATGGGACCGAACACTGAAGCTTTCTTT

J gene: TRBJ2-7
V gene: TRBV6-5
D gene: TRBD1
clone size: many
CDR3 protein: CASRRNGQGIYEQYF
CDR3 DNA: TGTGCCAGCAGACGGAACGGACAGGGAATTTACGAGCAGTACTTC

J gene: TRBJ1-3
V gene: TRBV20-1
D gene: .
clone size: many
CDR3 protein: CSARKPSGNTIYF
CDR3 DNA: TGCAGTGCTAGAAAACCATCGGGAAACACCATATATTTT

J gene: TRBJ1-3
V gene: TRBV18
D gene: .
clone size: many
CDR3 protein: CASSFRQFSGNTIYF
CDR3 DNA: TGTGCCAGCTCATTCAGACAATTCTCTGGAAACACCATATATTTT

J gene: TRBJ2-7
V gene: TRBV7-9
D gene: TRBD2
clone size: few
CDR3 protein: CASSGTSGYEQYF
CDR3 DNA: TGTGCCAGCTCCGGGACTAGCGGCTACGAGCAGTACTTC

J gene: TRBJ2-2
V gene: TRBV6-1
D gene: .
clone size: .
CDR3 protein: CASSERGSGRSGTGELFF
CDR3 DNA: TGTGCCAGCAGTGAAAGGGGGTCCGGGAGAAGTGGCACCGGGGAGCTGTTTTTT

J gene: TRBJ2-4
V gene: TRBV20-1
D gene: TRBD2
clone size: many
CDR3 protein: CSAGLAGGKNIQYF
CDR3 DNA: TGCAGTGCTGGGCTAGCGGGGGGCAAAAACATTCAGTACTTC

J gene: TRBJ1-1
V gene: TRBV5-1
D gene: .
clone size: many
CDR3 protein: CASSSDPGREVAEAFF
CDR3 DNA: TGCGCCAGCTCCTCGGACCCAGGAAGGGAAGTGGCTGAAGCTTTCTTT

J gene: TRBJ2-7
V gene: TRBV2
D gene: TRBD2
clone size: many
CDR3 protein: CVSSATSGSSYEQYF
CDR3 DNA: TGTGTCAGCAGTGCGACTAGCGGGAGCTCCTACGAGCAGTACTTC

J gene: TRBJ2-7
V gene: TRBV10-3
D gene: .
clone size: many
CDR3 protein: CAISETGRGRDYEQYF
CDR3 DNA: TGTGCCATCAGTGAAACGGGAAGGGGTAGGGACTACGAGCAGTACTTC

J gene: TRBJ2-7
V gene: TRBV5-5
D gene: .
clone size: many
CDR3 protein: CASSLIGVGVEDEQYF
CDR3 DNA: TGTGCCAGCAGCTTGATCGGGGTAGGGGTTGAGGACGAGCAGTACTTC

J gene: TRBJ2-7
V gene: TRBV10-3
D gene: .
clone size: many
CDR3 protein: CAIGRSYEQYF
CDR3 DNA: TGTGCCATCGGGAGGTCCTACGAGCAGTACTTC